This T cell receptor beta chain was identified during a study of blood T cell repertoires in COVID-19. Produced via immunoSEQ multiplex PCR; TCRdb's table is partial and in-frame only. The data hold about 94,000 clones, with less than 85% observed a single time. Per germline, CDR1 SGHNT and CDR2 YYREEE (reference sequence). The CDR3 contains 15 residues. Trimming shortened V by 3 bases and J by 4 bases, and 16 bases separated the two germline ends. Sequencing used peripheral blood. The chain recombines TRBV5-4 with TRBJ1-2, with D possibly being TRBD1 (5 bases). This TCR was sampled from a man between 65 and 85 years old with COVID-19, enrolled during active disease. The CDR3 DNA is TGTGCCAGCAGCTCAAAGGGGTCTGAGTCCTATGGCTACACCTTC. The encoded protein is CASSSKGSESYGYTF.